This T cell receptor beta chain is from a study of blood T cell repertoires in COVID-19 (dated by TCRdb to 2019 to 2021). Concerning the study at large: Samples covering the acute and convalescent phases of COVID-19 were provided by collaborators in the United States, Italy and Spain. The repertoires were made available in a free public database intended to serve as a resource for research on the immune response to SARS-CoV-2. The material from the prospective study consisted of cDNA or gDNA derived from T cells, B-cell-depleted T cells, or PBMCs. Samples were obtained from the ongoing ImmuneRACE study (first 160 participants) and from 950 to 1,500 subjects provided by 6 global collaborators. Where available, HLA class I and class II types were obtained from metadata supplied by the sample provider rather than from assay-based typing. Subjects who had been exposed to COVID-19, were actively infected with it, or had recovered from it provided the deeply sampled blood TCRbeta repertoires that made up the dataset. The sample metadata nearly always contained a de-identified subject ID, COVID-19 status, age in years and sex.

Overall results and qualifications from the work: The quantity of clinical and demographic metadata differed by source and by participant and was supplied without curation.

Participants in the prospective study were aged roughly 18 to 90 years, lived in 20 to 25 United States geographic areas, and enrolled through a virtual design. Cohort assignment in the prospective study relied on participant-reported clinical history from a screening survey and a study questionnaire. ImmuneRACE Cohort 3 recovered participants were defined by two consecutive negative NP/OP PCR tests, healthcare professional clearance, or symptom resolution. In the prospective study, mobile phlebotomists collected whole blood, serum and a nasopharyngeal or oropharyngeal swab from each participant. Prospective study participants could optionally give additional blood draws and questionnaires over an approximately two-month period. Prospective study blood samples were shipped either frozen or at room temperature before DNA extraction. In regard to this clone: The antigen it recognizes is unknown. Base qualities were left out, and no much larger clone turns up one base away.

Looking up the germline V gene yields CDR1 KGHSH and CDR2 LQKENI. The CDR3 spans 13 residues, from the cysteine through the phenylalanine. The read is trimmed to its CDR3 DNA, 39 bases read in frame from base 1. The junction shows trimming of 6 bases on V and 7 bases on J, and the gene matches do not reach 5 bases of it. The immunoSEQ Assay, a bias-controlled multiplex PCR, was used to amplify TCRbeta CDR3 regions from genomic DNA. The original methods were these. The number of nucleated cells in each sample was estimated by amplification of reference gene primers within the assay. Sequence reads were collapsed and filtered to measure the absolute abundance of every unique TCRbeta CDR3 rearrangement. For each sample, productive Simpson clonality was calculated as the square root of Simpson's diversity index across productive rearrangements. Entries here come from immuneACCESS through TCRdb and include only in-frame sequences with V and J called. Some clones fail to appear in such tables; in the studies checked, an unresolved V gene covers under half of the shortfall, and the cause of the remainder is unknown. V and J calls and clone size come straight from that table; D and trimming were deduced from the DNA. This sample is represented by around 290,000 clones; approximately 88% of them were singletons. The top ten constitute 1.7% of the sample.

The sample consisted of PBMCs or T cells enriched from blood (not recorded which). The chain is assembled from TRBV18 and TRBJ2-1; the junction holds 8 bases that match TRBD1. The sequence derives from a woman aged 40 to 49 who had recovered from COVID-19. The sequenced DNA is TGTGCCAGCTCGACAGGGGTGCGGAATGAGCAGTTCTTC. This sequence encodes CASSTGVRNEQFF.